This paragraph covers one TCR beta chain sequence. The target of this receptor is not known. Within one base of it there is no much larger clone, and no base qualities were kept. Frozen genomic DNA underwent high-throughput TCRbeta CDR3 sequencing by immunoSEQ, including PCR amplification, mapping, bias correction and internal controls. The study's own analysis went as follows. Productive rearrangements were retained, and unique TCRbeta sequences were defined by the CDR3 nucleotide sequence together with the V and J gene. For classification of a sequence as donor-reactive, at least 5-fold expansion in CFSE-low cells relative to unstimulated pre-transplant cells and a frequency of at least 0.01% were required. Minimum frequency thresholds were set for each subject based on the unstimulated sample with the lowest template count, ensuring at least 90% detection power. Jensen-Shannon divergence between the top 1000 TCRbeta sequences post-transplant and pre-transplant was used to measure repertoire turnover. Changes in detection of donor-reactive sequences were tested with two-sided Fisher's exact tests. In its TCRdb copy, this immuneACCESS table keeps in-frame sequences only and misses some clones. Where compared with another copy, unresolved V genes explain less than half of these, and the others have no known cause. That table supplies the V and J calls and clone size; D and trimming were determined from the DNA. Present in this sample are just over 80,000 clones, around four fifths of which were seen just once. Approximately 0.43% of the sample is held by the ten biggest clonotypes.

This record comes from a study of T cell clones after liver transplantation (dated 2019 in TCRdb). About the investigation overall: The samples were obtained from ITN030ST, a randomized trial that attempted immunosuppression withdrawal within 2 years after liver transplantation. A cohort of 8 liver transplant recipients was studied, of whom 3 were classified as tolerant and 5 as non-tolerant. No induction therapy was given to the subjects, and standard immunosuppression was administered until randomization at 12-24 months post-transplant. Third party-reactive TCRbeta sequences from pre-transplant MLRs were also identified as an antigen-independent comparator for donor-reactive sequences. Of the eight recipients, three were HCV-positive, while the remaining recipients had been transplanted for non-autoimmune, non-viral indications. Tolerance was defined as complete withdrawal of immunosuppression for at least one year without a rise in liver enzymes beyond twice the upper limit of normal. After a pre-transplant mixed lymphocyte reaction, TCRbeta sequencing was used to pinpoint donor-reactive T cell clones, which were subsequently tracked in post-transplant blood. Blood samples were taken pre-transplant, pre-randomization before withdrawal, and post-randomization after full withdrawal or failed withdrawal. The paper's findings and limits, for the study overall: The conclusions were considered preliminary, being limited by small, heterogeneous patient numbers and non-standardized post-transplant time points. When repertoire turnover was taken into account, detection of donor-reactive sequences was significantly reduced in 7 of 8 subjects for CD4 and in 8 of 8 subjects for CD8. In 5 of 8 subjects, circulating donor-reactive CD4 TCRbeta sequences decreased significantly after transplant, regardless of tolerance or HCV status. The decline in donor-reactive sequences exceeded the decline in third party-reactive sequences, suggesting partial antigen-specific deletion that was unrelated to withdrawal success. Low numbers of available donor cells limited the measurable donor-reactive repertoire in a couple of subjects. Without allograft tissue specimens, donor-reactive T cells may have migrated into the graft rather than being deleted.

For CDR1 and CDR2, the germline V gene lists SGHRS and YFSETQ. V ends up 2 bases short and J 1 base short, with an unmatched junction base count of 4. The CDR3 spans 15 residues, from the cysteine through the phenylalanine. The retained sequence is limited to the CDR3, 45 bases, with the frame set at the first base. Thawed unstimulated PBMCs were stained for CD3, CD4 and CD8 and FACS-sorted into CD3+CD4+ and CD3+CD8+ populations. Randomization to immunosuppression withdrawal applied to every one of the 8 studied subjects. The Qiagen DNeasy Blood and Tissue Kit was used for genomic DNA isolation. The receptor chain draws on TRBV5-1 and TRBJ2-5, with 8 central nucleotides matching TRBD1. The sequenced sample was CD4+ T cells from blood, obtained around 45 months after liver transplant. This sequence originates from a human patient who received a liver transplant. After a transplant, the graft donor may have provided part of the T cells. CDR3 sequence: CASSFADRGQETQYF. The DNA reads TGCGCCAGCAGCTTTGCAGACAGGGGCCAAGAGACCCAGTACTTC.